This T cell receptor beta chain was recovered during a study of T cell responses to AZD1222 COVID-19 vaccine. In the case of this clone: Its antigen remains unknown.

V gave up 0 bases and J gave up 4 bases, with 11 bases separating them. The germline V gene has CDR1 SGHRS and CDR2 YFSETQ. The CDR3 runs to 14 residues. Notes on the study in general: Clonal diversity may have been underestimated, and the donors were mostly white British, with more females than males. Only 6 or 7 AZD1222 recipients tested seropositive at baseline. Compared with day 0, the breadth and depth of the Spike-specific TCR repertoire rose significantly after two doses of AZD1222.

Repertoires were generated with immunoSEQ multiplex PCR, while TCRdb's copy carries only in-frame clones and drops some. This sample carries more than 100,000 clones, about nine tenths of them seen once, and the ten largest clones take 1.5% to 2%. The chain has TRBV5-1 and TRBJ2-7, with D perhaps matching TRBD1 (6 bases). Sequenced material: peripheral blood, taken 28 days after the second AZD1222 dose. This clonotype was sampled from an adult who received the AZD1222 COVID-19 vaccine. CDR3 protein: CASSLDVRGYEQYF. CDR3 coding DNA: TGCGCCAGCAGCTTGGATGTCAGGGGATACGAGCAGTACTTC.